The sequence of this T cell receptor beta chain was determined in a study of blood T cell repertoires in COVID-19. Background on the study: T cells, B-cell-depleted T cells, or PBMCs supplied cDNA or gDNA.

TCRdb's copy holds only in-frame clones and misses some; the assay was immunoSEQ multiplex PCR. This sample has 110,000 to 150,000 clones, with about four fifths found just once. Germline lookup yields CDR1 SGHTA and CDR2 FQGTGA. This CDR3 has 14 amino acids. Trimming cost V 5 bases and J 8 bases; bases outside gene matches: 8. The chain links TRBV7-3 to TRBJ1-1, with TRBD1 identical over 10 bases. The receptor's source is a woman between 70 and 85 years old with COVID-19, enrolled during active disease. The sequenced sample consisted of peripheral blood. This CDR3 reads CASSPHGGQGEAFF. In DNA form, the CDR3 reads TGTGCCAGCAGCCCTCACGGGGGACAGGGGGAAGCTTTCTTT.